These 3 T cell receptor beta chains originate from one sample sequenced in a study of cytomegalovirus exposure and HLA in healthy donors. The PCR had 60 Vbeta and 13 Jbeta primers. Sequencing used immunoSEQ multiplex PCR; TCRdb keeps in-frame clones, though not all of them. The top ten hold less than 8.5% of the sample, which has 150,000 to 180,000 clones, more than 75% seen once. The material sequenced was PBMCs. The receptors shown here come from a man aged 25-45 years in good health and CMV-seropositive.

V usage is TRBV18 and J usage is TRBJ2-7; D perhaps matches TRBD1 (6 bases). The CDR3 totals 14 residues. CDR1 KGHSH and CDR2 LQKENI come from the germline V gene. Trimming shortened V by 0 bases and J by 4 bases, and 10 bases separated the two germline ends. CDR3 coding DNA: TGTGCCAGCTCACCACCCCAGGGGACGTACGAGCAGTACTTC. It codes for CASSPPQGTYEQYF.

This sequence joins TRBV27 and TRBJ2-1; D is unclear. The CDR3 is 13 residues long. Germline values: CDR1 MNHEY, CDR2 SMNVEV (reference sequence). V lost 8 bases and J lost 0, with 8 bases in between. CDR3 in amino acids: CASAFSSYNEQFF. The CDR3 region has the DNA TGTGCCAGCGCTTTTAGCTCCTACAATGAGCAGTTCTTC.

This clone has only one observation. The chain uses TRBV19 and TRBJ2-2, with TRBD2 matching over 10 bases. Germline assignment: CDR1 LNHDA and CDR2 SQIVND (reference sequence). CDR3 length: 18 amino acids. V gave up 7 bases and J gave up 4 bases; unmatched junction bases: 15. The CDR3 spells CASTLRASGRGRTGELFF. The CDR3 nucleotides read TGTGCCAGTACCCTTCGGGCTAGCGGGAGAGGACGCACCGGGGAGCTGTTTTTT.